Included here is one T cell receptor (beta chain) sequence, with context. Its antigen is as yet unknown. This record comes from a study of cytomegalovirus exposure and HLA in healthy donors. The CDR3 loop spans 15 amino acids. V lost 0 bases and J lost 7; bases outside the gene matches: 3. CDR1 and CDR2 (germline): SGHRS, YFSETQ. The primer mix had 60 Vbeta and 13 Jbeta primers. Sequencing was performed with immunoSEQ multiplex PCR; in TCRdb, only in-frame clones are kept and a portion is missing. The table lists some 71,000 clones, 74% of them singletons. General study points: A prior analysis recorded that most TCR beta V segments were productive about 87% or about 30% of the time. According to a later analysis, donors in an Asian-associated ancestry cluster reportedly had fewer N-insertions than the roughly 720-donor mean. Roughly uniform depth of sequencing across donors was assumed in presence/absence analyses.

Sequenced input: PBMCs. This clonotype was obtained from a woman aged 25 to 39 in good health and CMV-seropositive. The genes are TRBV5-1 and TRBJ1-5; the match to TRBD1 covers 11 bases. Here the CDR3 DNA reads TGCGCCAGCAGCTTGGCGGGACAGGGGGAGCAGCCCCAGCATTTT. It specifies CASSLAGQGEQPQHF.